The clone carrying this T cell receptor (beta chain) appeared a few times. Trimming stripped 1 base from V and 7 bases from J, with 17 bases between. Germline-derived CDR1 and CDR2 are SGHTA and FQGNSA. CDR3 length equals 15 residues. This specimen comes from a study of early T cells in non-severe SARS-CoV-2 infection. TCRdb analysed the 5' RACE reads with MiXCR anew, one entry per CDR3 protein. The sample includes about 61,000 distinct CDR3 sequences, about 10% of them seen just once. The gene calls are TRBV7-2 and TRBJ2-7; weak D call: TRBD2 (5 bases). The sequence was obtained from an adult who was a healthcare worker with PCR-confirmed SARS-CoV-2 infection or an uninfected control (not recorded which). The material sequenced was whole blood. This CDR3 is CASSLVPAEVWEQYF. The CDR3 DNA reads TGTGCCAGCAGCTTAGTCCCCGCGGAGGTCTGGGAGCAGTACTTC.